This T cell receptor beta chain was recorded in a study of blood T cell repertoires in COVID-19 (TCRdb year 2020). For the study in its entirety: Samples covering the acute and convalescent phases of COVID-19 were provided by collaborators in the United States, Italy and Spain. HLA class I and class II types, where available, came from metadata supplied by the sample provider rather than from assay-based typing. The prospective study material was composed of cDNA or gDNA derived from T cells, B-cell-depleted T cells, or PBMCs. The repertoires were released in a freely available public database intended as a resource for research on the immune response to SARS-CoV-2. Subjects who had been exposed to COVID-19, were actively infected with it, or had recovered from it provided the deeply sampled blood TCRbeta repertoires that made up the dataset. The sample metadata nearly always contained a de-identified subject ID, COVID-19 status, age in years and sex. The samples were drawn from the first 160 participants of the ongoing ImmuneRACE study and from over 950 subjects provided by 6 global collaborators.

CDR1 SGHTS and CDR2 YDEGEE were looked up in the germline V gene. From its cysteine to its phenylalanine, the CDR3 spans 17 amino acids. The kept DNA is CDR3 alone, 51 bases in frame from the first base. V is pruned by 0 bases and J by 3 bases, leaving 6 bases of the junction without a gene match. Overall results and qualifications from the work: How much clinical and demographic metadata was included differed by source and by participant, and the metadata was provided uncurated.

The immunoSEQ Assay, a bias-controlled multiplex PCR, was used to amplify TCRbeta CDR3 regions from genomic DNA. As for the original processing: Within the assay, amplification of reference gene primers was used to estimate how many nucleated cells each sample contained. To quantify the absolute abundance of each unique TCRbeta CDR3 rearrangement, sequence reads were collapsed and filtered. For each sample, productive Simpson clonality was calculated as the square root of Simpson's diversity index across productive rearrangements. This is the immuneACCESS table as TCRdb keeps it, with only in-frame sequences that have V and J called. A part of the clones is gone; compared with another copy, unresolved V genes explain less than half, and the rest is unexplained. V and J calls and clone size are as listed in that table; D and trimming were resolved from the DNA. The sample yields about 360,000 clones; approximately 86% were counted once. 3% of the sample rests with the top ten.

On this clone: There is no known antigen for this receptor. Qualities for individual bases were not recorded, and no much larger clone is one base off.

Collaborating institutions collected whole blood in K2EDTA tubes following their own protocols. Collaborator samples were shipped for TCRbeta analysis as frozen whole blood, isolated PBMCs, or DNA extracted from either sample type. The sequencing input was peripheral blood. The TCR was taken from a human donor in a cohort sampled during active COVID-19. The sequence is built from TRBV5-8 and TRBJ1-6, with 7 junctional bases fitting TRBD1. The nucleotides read TGTGCCAGCAGCTTGGAGTATGGGGACAGCTATAATTCACCCCTCCACTTT. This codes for CASSLEYGDSYNSPLHF.